This entry features one T cell receptor beta chain sequence. Its antigen is unidentified. These data come from a study of CD8 T cells in Susac syndrome. Notes on the study in general: It was acknowledged in the study that its TCR sequencing and HLA analysis involved a relatively small number of individuals.

From blood CD8+ and CD4+ T cells, the TCR beta chain was sequenced. Reverse transcription used roughly 0.5 to 1 ug RNA and random hexamers. Across 54 Vbeta and 13 Jbeta, TCR beta CDR3 was amplified with immunoSEQ multiplex PCR. MiXCR was run by TCRdb on the immunoSEQ multiplex PCR reads, yielding one entry per CDR3 protein. The sample contains about 120,000 distinct CDR3 sequences, around 94% of which appear only once. The CDR3 extends over 14 amino acids. V dropped 1 base and J dropped 0 bases, with 7 bases sitting between them. CDR1 is SGHRS, CDR2 YFSETQ, per germline. The source is a human donor with multiple sclerosis. The specimen was CD4+ T cells from PBMCs. V and J are TRBV5-1 and TRBJ1-1; D unclear. This CDR3 reads CASSLTRLNTEAFF. The CDR3 DNA reads as TGCGCCAGCAGCTTGACGCGTCTGAACACTGAAGCTTTCTTT.